This entry is about one T cell receptor beta chain. The antigen remains undetermined. The data derive from a study of Ad26.COV2.S vaccination and SARS-CoV-2 variants. Study information: Of the COV1001 trial arms, the Ad26.COV2.S arm included the donor. General study points: Participants given vaccine showed non-spike TCR breadth similar to that of placebo recipients. Quantification of TCR breadth and depth may have yielded underestimates of total T cell responses.

Libraries were prepared by immunoSEQ multiplex PCR; TCRdb keeps only in-frame clonotypes and omits some of them. The sample carries some 390,000 clones, less than 90% recorded once. Germline CDR1 is LGHNA and CDR2 is YSLEER. The V segment lost 3 bases and the J segment 5 bases; nucleotides outside the gene matches: 3. The CDR3 has 14 residues. Regarding treatment: roughly 19 received Ad26.COV2.S at low or high dose, single or two shots; five or six received placebo; per-sample allocation not given. Sampling took place 63 days after the first vaccine or placebo injection. Sequences were derived from peripheral blood, sampled in a trial of Ad26.COV2.S vaccine versus placebo. The receptor was derived from a person between 18 and 65 years old who received the Ad26.COV2.S COVID-19 vaccine or a placebo. The rearrangement joins TRBV4-3 to TRBJ1-2; 10 bases are shared with TRBD1. The CDR3 coding sequence is TGCGCCAGCAGCCACGGACAGGGGGGGTATGGCTACACCTTC. Encoded protein: CASSHGQGGYGYTF.